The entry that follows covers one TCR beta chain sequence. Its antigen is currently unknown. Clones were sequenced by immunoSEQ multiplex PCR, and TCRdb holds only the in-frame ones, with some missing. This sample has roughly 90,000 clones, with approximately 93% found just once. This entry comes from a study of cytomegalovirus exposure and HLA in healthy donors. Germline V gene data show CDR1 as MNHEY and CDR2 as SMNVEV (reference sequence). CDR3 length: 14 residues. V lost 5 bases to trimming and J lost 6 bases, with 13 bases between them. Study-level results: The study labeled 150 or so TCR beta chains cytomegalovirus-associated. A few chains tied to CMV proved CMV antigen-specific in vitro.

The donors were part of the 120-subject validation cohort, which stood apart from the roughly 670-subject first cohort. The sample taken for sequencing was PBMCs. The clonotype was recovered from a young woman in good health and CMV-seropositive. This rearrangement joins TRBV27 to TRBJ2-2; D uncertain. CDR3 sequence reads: CASSNTQFAGELFF. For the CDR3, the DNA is TGTGCCAGCAGTAACACCCAATTTGCCGGGGAGCTGTTTTTT.